A selection of T cell receptor beta chains follows, all from one sample in a study of patients and donors after allogeneic stem cell transplantation. TCRdb ran MiXCR on the RT-PCR reads and lists one entry per CDR3 protein. The sample records 800,000 to 1,000,000 distinct CDR3 sequences, 15% to 20% being singletons. The specimen was blood, either unsorted or a sorted T cell fraction (not recorded which). All receptors derive from a human donor who was either an allogeneic HSCT recipient or a stem cell or donor lymphocyte infusion donor (not recorded which). It is not recorded whose cells these are; they may come from a transplant donor. The CDR3 runs from the conserved cysteine through the conserved F or W. Fields, in order: clone size, J gene, V gene, D gene, CDR3 protein, CDR3 DNA. D genes are given only for firm matches. Only some rows state a clone size, as once, few, many or a class for expanded clones.

clone size: NA
J gene: TRBJ2-2
V gene: TRBV5-5
D gene: TRBD1
CDR3 protein: CASRPTGSTGELFF
CDR3 DNA: TGTGCCAGCAGACCGACAGGGTCCACCGGGGAGCTGTTTTTT

clone size: once
J gene: TRBJ2-7
V gene: TRBV27
D gene: NA
CDR3 protein: CASSLAIARYEQYF
CDR3 DNA: TGTGCCAGCAGCCTAGCTATCGCTCGCTACGAGCAGTACTTC

clone size: few
J gene: TRBJ1-1
V gene: TRBV12-3/TRBV12-4
D gene: TRBD1
CDR3 protein: CASSLPGQVTNTEAFF
CDR3 DNA: TGTGCCAGCAGTTTACCGGGACAGGTTACGAACACTGAAGCTTTCTTT

clone size: few
J gene: TRBJ1-1
V gene: TRBV19
D gene: NA
CDR3 protein: CASSNRRYTEAFF
CDR3 DNA: TGTGCCAGTAGTAACAGGCGCTACACTGAAGCTTTCTTT

clone size: NA
J gene: TRBJ2-1
V gene: TRBV29-1
D gene: TRBD1
CDR3 protein: CSKGQGPYNEQFF
CDR3 DNA: TGCAGCAAAGGACAGGGCCCATACAATGAGCAGTTCTTC

clone size: few
J gene: TRBJ2-1
V gene: TRBV5-1
D gene: NA
CDR3 protein: CASSLEGVGSSYNEQFF
CDR3 DNA: TGCGCCAGCAGCTTGGAGGGTGTGGGGAGCTCCTACAATGAGCAGTTCTTC

clone size: few
J gene: TRBJ1-5
V gene: TRBV29-1
D gene: TRBD1
CDR3 protein: CSVQGSSNQPQHF
CDR3 DNA: TGCAGCGTACAGGGGAGTAGCAATCAGCCCCAGCATTTT

clone size: NA
J gene: TRBJ2-1
V gene: TRBV27
D gene: TRBD1
CDR3 protein: CATHSGTGLTNEQFF
CDR3 DNA: TGTGCCACCCATTCCGGGACAGGGCTAACTAATGAGCAGTTCTTC

clone size: few
J gene: TRBJ1-2
V gene: TRBV6-2/TRBV6-3
D gene: TRBD1
CDR3 protein: CASSYNAPGQGGWSYTF
CDR3 DNA: TGTGCCAGCAGTTACAACGCCCCGGGACAGGGTGGCTGGAGCTACACCTTC

clone size: NA
J gene: TRBJ2-3
V gene: TRBV20-1
D gene: TRBD2
CDR3 protein: CSALNSGSSTDTQYF
CDR3 DNA: TGCAGTGCTCTAAATAGCGGGTCGAGCACAGATACGCAGTATTTT

clone size: NA
J gene: TRBJ1-3
V gene: TRBV5-1
D gene: NA
CDR3 protein: CASSLEAVSGNTIYF
CDR3 DNA: TGCGCCAGCAGCTTGGAGGCAGTCTCTGGAAACACCATATATTTT

clone size: NA
J gene: TRBJ1-1
V gene: TRBV7-9
D gene: TRBD1
CDR3 protein: CASSSLGQGAPNTEAFF
CDR3 DNA: TGTGCCAGCAGCTCGCTGGGACAGGGGGCGCCGAACACTGAAGCTTTCTTT

clone size: few
J gene: TRBJ2-5
V gene: TRBV7-7
D gene: NA
CDR3 protein: CASSRQSETQYF
CDR3 DNA: TGTGCCAGCAGCCGACAATCGGAGACCCAGTACTTC

clone size: many
J gene: TRBJ2-7
V gene: TRBV4-1
D gene: NA
CDR3 protein: CASSQDLPYEQYF
CDR3 DNA: TGCGCCAGCAGCCAAGACCTACCTTACGAGCAGTACTTC

clone size: NA
J gene: TRBJ2-1
V gene: TRBV20-1
D gene: NA
CDR3 protein: CSARDLYEARASYNEQFF
CDR3 DNA: TGCAGTGCTAGAGATCTCTATGAAGCCCGCGCATCCTACAATGAGCAGTTCTTC

clone size: few
J gene: TRBJ2-3
V gene: TRBV5-1
D gene: NA
CDR3 protein: CASSFRTGSNTDTQYF
CDR3 DNA: TGCGCCAGCAGCTTCCGCACAGGGTCCAACACAGATACGCAGTATTTT

clone size: few
J gene: TRBJ2-2
V gene: TRBV12-3/TRBV12-4
D gene: NA
CDR3 protein: CASSNTRNTGELFF
CDR3 DNA: TGTGCCAGCAGTAACACAAGGAACACCGGGGAGCTGTTTTTT